The table lists the clone carrying this T cell receptor beta chain with a few counts. Its specificity is not known. This specimen belongs to a study of T-cell memory formation after mild COVID-19. Study summary: Most TCR clusters belonged to a single donor.

From germline, CDR1 is LGHDT and CDR2 YNNKEL (reference sequence). This CDR3 comprises 13 residues. Trimming took off 0 bases at V and 6 bases at J, with 8 bases between the two ends. Study observations and caveats: CD4/CD8 balance characterized clones contracting day 15 to 85, and CD4+ skew characterized later expanders. There was no confirmation that second-wave clones peaking on day 37 were SARS-CoV-2 specific.

5'RACE primed from the constant segment yielded TCR alpha and TCR beta cDNA libraries bearing sample barcodes and UMIs. TCRdb used MiXCR to reprocess the 5' RACE reads, holding one entry per CDR3 protein. The sample has roughly 340,000 distinct CDR3 sequences; about 20% are singletons. The TCR sequence derives from a man between 18 and 35 years old who had mild COVID-19 (a few samples of this study predate the infection). Cell type and time point are not known. The V call is TRBV3-1, the J call TRBJ1-1; D unclear. Sequenced input: PBMCs or a T cell subset sorted from them (not recorded which). CDR3 DNA sequence: TGTGCCAGCAGCCAAGATGCCGACTCTGAAGCTTTCTTT. Translated: CASSQDADSEAFF.